This passage covers 8 T cell receptor beta chains from one sample sequenced in a study of shared clonotypes between healthy human individuals. Produced via immunoSEQ multiplex PCR; TCRdb's table is partial and in-frame only. The sample holds a few million clones, 92% seen once. The sample consisted of naive CD4+ T cells from PBMCs. Subset specified: CD45RA+ positively selected. These receptors were obtained from a man between 18 and 35 years old in good health. Some clones in this sample may be carry-over from other donors' samples.

This clone occurred a few times. The CDR3 sequence: CASSPPRGLDNEQFF. The DNA of the CDR3 is TGTGCCAGCTCACCACCGAGGGGTTTGGACAATGAGCAGTTCTTC. The chain couples TRBV18 to TRBJ2-1; D is tentatively TRBD1 or TRBD2 (5 bases each). The CDR3 extends over 15 amino acids. V was clipped by 0 bases and J by 5 bases, with 11 bases between them. Germline V gene sequence: CDR1 KGHSH, CDR2 LQKENI.

This chain joins TRBV7-9 and TRBJ1-1; TRBD1 might be the D (6 bases). Trimming took 7 bases from V and 4 from J, leaving 19 bases between them. The length of the CDR3 is 15 residues. Germline loops: CDR1 SEHNR, CDR2 FQNEAQ (reference sequence). The CDR3 nucleotides read TGTGCCAGCACCAGAGGGGAGGGAGGGGGCACTGAAGCTTTCTTT. Translating gives CASTRGEGGGTEAFF. Full variable domain (outside the CDR3, taken from reference TRBV7-9 and TRBJ1-1): DTGVSQNPRHKITKRGQNVTFRCDPISEHNRLYWYRQTLGQGPEFLTYFQNEAQLEKSRLLSDRFSAERPKGSFSTLEIQRTEQGDSAMYLCASTRGEGGGTEAFFGQGTRLTVV.

V usage is TRBV4-2 and J usage is TRBJ2-3; 11 bases line up with TRBD2. The CDR3 covers 18 residues. V dropped 0 bases and J dropped 5; count of bases not matched to a gene: 10. The germline V gene encodes CDR1 LGHNA and CDR2 YNFKEQ. CDR3 DNA sequence: TGTGCCAGCAGCCAAGAGACCCTAGCGGGAGGATCTGGAGATACGCAGTATTTT. Its translation: CASSQETLAGGSGDTQYF.

The rearrangement uses TRBV18 and TRBJ1-1; 7 nucleotides align to TRBD1. CDR1 and CDR2 from the germline V gene are KGHSH and LQKENI. V lost 6 bases and J lost 3; bases outside the gene matches: 10. This CDR3 is built from 15 residues. Here the CDR3 DNA reads TGTGCCAGCTCCTCCCGTGTGACAGGGCACACTGAAGCTTTCTTT. It specifies CASSSRVTGHTEAFF.

Comments on this clone: Distinct nucleotide sequences in the sample also encode this CDR3. The gene calls are TRBV2 and TRBJ1-2; no definite D call. V lost 3 bases to trimming and J lost 2 bases, with 7 bases between them. The CDR3 has 13 amino acids. Germline V gene lookup returns CDR1 SNHLY and CDR2 FYNNEI. The CDR3 coding sequence is TGTGCCAGCAGTGACGGCAGGAACTATGGCTACACCTTC. Translating gives CASSDGRNYGYTF.

The genes are TRBV10-3 and TRBJ2-1, with TRBD2 matching 7 bases. Germline CDR1 reads ENHRY; CDR2 reads SYGVKD. This CDR3 is 15 amino acids long. The V and J ends lost 5 bases and 7 bases, in that order; junction bases with no gene match: 11. Written as DNA, the CDR3 is TGTGCCATCAGTACTAGCGTATCTCCCCGGAATGAGCAGTTCTTC. As protein: CAISTSVSPRNEQFF.

Concerning this clone itself: Additional DNA sequences in this sample encode the identical CDR3. The chain employs TRBV5-1 and TRBJ2-1; unclear D gene. This CDR3 comprises 14 residues. The V end lost 4 bases, the J end lost 1 base, and 9 bases lay between the germline ends. From germline, CDR1 is SGHRS and CDR2 YFSETQ. The CDR3 sequence is CASSLGGSYNEQFF. The CDR3 DNA reads as TGCGCCAGCAGCCTGGGTGGTTCCTACAATGAGCAGTTCTTC.

This rearrangement joins TRBV11-3 to TRBJ2-3; D gene unclear. Trimming removed 1 base from V and 2 bases from J, with 7 bases in between. The CDR3 runs 14 residues. Germline-derived CDR1 and CDR2 are SGHNT and YENEEA. The CDR3 is CASSLGHTTDTQYF. CDR3 in DNA: TGTGCCAGCAGCTTAGGCCACACCACAGATACGCAGTATTTT.